This TCR beta chain was obtained from a study of low-dose radiotherapy and immunotherapy resistance in tumors. Time point in this sample: after trial treatment. The treatment was: LDRT plus nivolumab, ipilimumab, low-dose cyclophosphamide and aspirin (RACIN trial). Donors were treated with nivolumab, ipilimumab, aspirin, and low-dose cyclophosphamide and radiotherapy. With 0 bases clipped from V and 1 base from J, the junction kept 3 bases outside the gene matches. From germline, CDR1 is SGHKS and CDR2 YYEKEE (reference sequence). The CDR3 is made up of 18 amino acids. This clonotype came up many times. cDNA synthesis used a TRAV/TRBV-specific primer set for both chains. Both a constant-region primer and a V-primer adapter served to amplify TCRs across around 20 PCR cycles. mRNA, after isolation, was amplified by in vitro transcription. TCRdb re-called the reads through MiXCR, storing one row per CDR3 protein. The data show roughly 90,000 distinct CDR3 sequences, with 20% to 25% seen just once and roughly 13% held by the top ten.

Sequencing used PBMCs, obtained after low-dose radiotherapy plus immunotherapy. V and J are TRBV5-5 and TRBJ2-4, with TRBD2 matching over 14 bases. The source of this sequence is a female donor with ovarian cancer. CDR3: CASSLGLAGGLAKNIQYF. The DNA of the CDR3 is TGTGCCAGCAGCTTGGGACTAGCGGGGGGGCTGGCCAAAAACATTCAGTACTTC.